Sequencing of this T cell receptor (beta chain) was carried out in a study of blood T cells in healthy people across ages. Regarding this clonotype: The junction departs from the called germline gene at one end, perhaps through a read error.

A sample-barcoded 5' primer and a J-beta primer mix were used in a second PCR of about 7 to 12 cycles. TCRdb recomputed calls from the 5' RACE reads with MiXCR, one row per CDR3 protein. The table includes 550,000 to 650,000 distinct CDR3 sequences, around 31% detected once. Germline values: CDR1 KGHSH, CDR2 LQKENI. The CDR3 sequence is 14 residues long. The receptor's source is a woman of 80 years or more in good health. The V and J genes are TRBV18 and TRBJ2-5; D is unresolved. The specimen was blood. The CDR3 nucleotides are TGTGCCGGCTCACCTCTTGCGAACCAAGAGACCCAGTACTTC. Translated, it gives CAGSPLANQETQYF.